What follows describes a single T cell receptor beta chain. This entry is derived from a study of T cell responses to AZD1222 COVID-19 vaccine. Here immunoSEQ multiplex PCR was the method, and the copy in TCRdb shows in-frame clones only, minus some. The sample holds about 150,000 clones, 90% seen once. The CDR3 has 14 residues. Germline values: CDR1 MDHEN, CDR2 SYDVKM. The junction had 10 bases not matched to a gene; V was cut back by 7 bases and J by 6 bases. The chain has TRBV28 and TRBJ2-7, with 9 bases lining up with TRBD1. This TCR derives from an adult in good health. The sequencing used peripheral blood, collected on day 0 of AZD1222 vaccination. CDR3 nucleotides: TGTGCCAGCACGGGACAGGGACGTTCTGGCGAGCAGTACTTC. Translation gives CASTGQGRSGEQYF.